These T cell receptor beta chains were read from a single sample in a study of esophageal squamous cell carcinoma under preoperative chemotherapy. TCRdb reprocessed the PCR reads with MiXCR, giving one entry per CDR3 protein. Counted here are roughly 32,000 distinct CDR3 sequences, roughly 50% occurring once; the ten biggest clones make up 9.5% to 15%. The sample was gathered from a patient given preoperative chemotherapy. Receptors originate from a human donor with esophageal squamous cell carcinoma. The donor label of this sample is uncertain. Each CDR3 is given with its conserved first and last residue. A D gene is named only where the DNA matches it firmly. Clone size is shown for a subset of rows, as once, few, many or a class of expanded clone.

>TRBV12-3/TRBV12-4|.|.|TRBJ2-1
TGTGCCCGCAGGGTTGGGCGCGGCGATAAGCAGTTCTTC
CARRVGRGDKQFF
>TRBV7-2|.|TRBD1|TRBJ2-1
TGTGCCAGCAGCTCATCCGGGACAGGGTGGAATGAGCAGTTCTTC
CASSSSGTGWNEQFF
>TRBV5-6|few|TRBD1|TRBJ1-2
TGTGCCAGCAGCCGACAGGGGGGAGGGGGGAACTATGGCTACACCTTC
CASSRQGGGGNYGYTF
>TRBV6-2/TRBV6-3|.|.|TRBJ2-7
TGTGCCAGCAGTTACGAGGCGGGGTCCTACGAGCAGTACTTC
CASSYEAGSYEQYF
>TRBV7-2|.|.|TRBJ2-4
TGTGCCAGCAGTAGCACAAGGATAGACCAAAACATCCAGTACTTC
CASSSTRIDQNIQYF
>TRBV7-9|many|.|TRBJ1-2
TGTGCCAGCAGCTTCTCACTAGCTAACTATGGCTACACCTTC
CASSFSLANYGYTF
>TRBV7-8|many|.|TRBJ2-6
TGTGCCAGCAGCTTGGTAGGAGTCGATCTCTCTGGGGCCAACGTCCTGACTTTC
CASSLVGVDLSGANVLTF
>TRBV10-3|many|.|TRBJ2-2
TGTGCCATCAGTGAGTCGATAGAGGGCGGGGAGCTGTTTTTT
CAISESIEGGELFF
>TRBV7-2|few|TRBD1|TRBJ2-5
TGTGCCAGGGGCTTAGGGGGCCGGGGCCAAGAGACCCAGTACTTC
CARGLGGRGQETQYF
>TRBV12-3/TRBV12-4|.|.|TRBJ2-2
TGTGCCAGCCGCACAAACACCGGGGAGCTGTTTTTT
CASRTNTGELFF
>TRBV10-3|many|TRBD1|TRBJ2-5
TGTGCCATCGGACAGGGAACTGAGACCCAGTACTTC
CAIGQGTETQYF
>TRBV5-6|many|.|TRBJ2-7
TGTGCCAGCAGGCTCAAGGGATCGTCCTACGAGCAGTACTTC
CASRLKGSSYEQYF
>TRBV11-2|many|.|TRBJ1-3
TGTGCCAGCAGCCCCGGGGCTATCGCTGGAAACACCATATATTTT
CASSPGAIAGNTIYF
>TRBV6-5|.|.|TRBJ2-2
TGTGCCAGCAGTTCAACCCAGCGGGCGCACACCGGGGAGCTGTTTTTT
CASSSTQRAHTGELFF
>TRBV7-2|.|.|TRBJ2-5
TGTGCCACCGGCCTCGTGGGGCGAGACAAAGACACTCAGTACTTC
CATGLVGRDKDTQYF
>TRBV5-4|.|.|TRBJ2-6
TGTGCCAGCAGCTTGGGGTTTGATCCTAATTCTGGGGCCAACGTCCTGACTTTC
CASSLGFDPNSGANVLTF
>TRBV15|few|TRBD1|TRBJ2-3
TGTGCCACCGGGCCGACAGGGGACTTCACAGATACGCAGTATTTT
CATGPTGDFTDTQYF
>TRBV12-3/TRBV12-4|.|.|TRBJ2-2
TGTGCCAGCAGCCTTTCGGGACGAGAGCTGTTTTTT
CASSLSGRELFF
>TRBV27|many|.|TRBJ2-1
TGTGCCAGCAGTTTCAGAGCGAACTCCTACAATGAGCAGTTCTTC
CASSFRANSYNEQFF
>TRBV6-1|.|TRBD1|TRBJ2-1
TGTGCCAGCAGCAGTCACAGGGGAAACAATGAGCAGTTCTTC
CASSSHRGNNEQFF
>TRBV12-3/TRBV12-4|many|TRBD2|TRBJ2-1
TGTGCCAGCAGTTTAGTAGCGGGAAGGGATGAGCAGTTCTTC
CASSLVAGRDEQFF
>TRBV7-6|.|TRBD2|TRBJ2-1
TGTGCCCGCGGCCCGGGGGGGAGTGCCAAAAACACGCAGTTCTTC
CARGPGGSAKNTQFF
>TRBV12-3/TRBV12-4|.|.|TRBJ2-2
TGTGCCAGCACCGATCGGACTGACCTCCGGGAGCTGTTTTTT
CASTDRTDLRELFF
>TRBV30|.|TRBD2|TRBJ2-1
TGTGCCTGGAGTAAACCCTTTGCGGGAGGGCCTAATGAGCAGTTCTTC
CAWSKPFAGGPNEQFF
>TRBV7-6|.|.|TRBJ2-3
TGTGCCGGGGGCCGGGGCGGGAGTGACACAGAGACGCAGTATTTT
CAGGRGGSDTETQYF
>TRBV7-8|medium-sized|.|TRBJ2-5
TGTGCCAGCAGCTCTTGGGAGAAGATAGAGACCCAGTACTTC
CASSSWEKIETQYF
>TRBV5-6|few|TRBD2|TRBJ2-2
TGTGCCAGCAGCTTGGGTGGCGGGAGGTCCACCGGGGAGCTGTTTTTT
CASSLGGGRSTGELFF
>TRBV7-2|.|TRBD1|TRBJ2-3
TGTGCCAGCAGCGTACAGGGGCTGAGAGCCAAAAATATGCAGTATTTT
CASSVQGLRAKNMQYF
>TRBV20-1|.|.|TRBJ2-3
TGCAGTGCTAGAGATGAAGGGAGGAGCGGGAAGCCCTCGGGGGCCGGGGCGCAGTATTTT
CSARDEGRSGKPSGAGAQYF
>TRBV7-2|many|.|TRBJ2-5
TGTGCCAGCAGCTTATATTGGGGCTTAGAGACCCAGTACTTC
CASSLYWGLETQYF
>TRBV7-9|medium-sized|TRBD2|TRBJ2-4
TGTGCCAGCAGCTTGACGGACGGAGGGTCGGGGGGCATTCAGTACTTC
CASSLTDGGSGGIQYF
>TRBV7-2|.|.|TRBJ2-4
TGTGGCGGCACGGGGCGGGGAGCCAAAAATACTCAGTACTTC
CGGTGRGAKNTQYF
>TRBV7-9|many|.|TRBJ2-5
TGTGCCAGCAGCACCGAGACAGCTCGAAGGGCGCAGTACTTC
CASSTETARRAQYF
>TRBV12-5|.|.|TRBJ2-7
TGTGCTAGTGGTTTGCCAGACAGCGCGGGCGGGATCCCTCACGAGCAGTACTTC
CASGLPDSAGGIPHEQYF
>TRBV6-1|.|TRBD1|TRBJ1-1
TGTGCCAGCAGTCCGGGACAGGGATTGATGAACACTGAAGCTTTCTTT
CASSPGQGLMNTEAFF
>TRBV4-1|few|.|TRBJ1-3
TGCGCCAGCAGCCGTCGCCAGGGAGGCGGAAACACCATATATTTT
CASSRRQGGGNTIYF
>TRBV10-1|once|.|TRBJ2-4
TGCGCCAGCACGGGGCAGTGCCGCAAAAATACTCAGTACTTC
CASTGQCRKNTQYF
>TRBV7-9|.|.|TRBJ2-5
TGTGGCAGGGGGGGCGCGGGCCGTGACGCATTGACCCAGTACTTC
CGRGGAGRDALTQYF